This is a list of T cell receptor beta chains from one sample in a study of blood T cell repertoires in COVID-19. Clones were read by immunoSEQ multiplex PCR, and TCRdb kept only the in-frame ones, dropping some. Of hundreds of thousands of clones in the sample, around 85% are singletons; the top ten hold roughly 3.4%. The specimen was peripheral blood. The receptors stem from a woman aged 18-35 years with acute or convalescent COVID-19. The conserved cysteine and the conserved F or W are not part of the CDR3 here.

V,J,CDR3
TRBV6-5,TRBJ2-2,ASSLGLNTGELF
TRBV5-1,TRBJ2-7,ASSLGPMYEQY
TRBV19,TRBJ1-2,ASSMHSYGYT
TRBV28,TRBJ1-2,ASSFPSGGYT
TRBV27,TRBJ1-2,ASREQGGRGYT
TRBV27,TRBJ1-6,ASSLSQGQGALH
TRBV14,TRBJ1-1,ASSLQGIDTEAF
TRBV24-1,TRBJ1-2,ATSDSNYGYT
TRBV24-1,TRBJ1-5,ATSDGGRQGTSNQPQH
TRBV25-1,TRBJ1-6,ASSVRSVNSPLH
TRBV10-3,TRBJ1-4,AISESGQGGDEKLF
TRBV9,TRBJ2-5,ASSQRSGSGVGETQY
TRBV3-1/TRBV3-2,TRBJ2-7,ASSPTAGVYEQY
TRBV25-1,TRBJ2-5,ASSEYSGGQEGATQY